Listed below are T cell receptor beta chains from one sample, sequenced in a study of early stage breast cancer tumors. Produced via immunoSEQ multiplex PCR; TCRdb's table is partial and in-frame only. The repertoire includes about 38,000 clones, 74% of them detected once, and roughly 7% sits in the top ten. Sequences were obtained from blood. The receptors were gathered from a person aged 55 to 75 with breast cancer. CDR3s include the opening cysteine and the closing phenylalanine or tryptophan. The order of the fields is V gene, CDR3 protein.

TRBV10-3,CAISESLDTQYF
TRBV5-1,CASSPGLAERKEQFF
TRBV19,CATRQVGSGANVLTF
TRBV9,CASSVEAGGPSDTQYF
TRBV4-1,CASSQDSQTYYEQYF
TRBV28,CASRKPLAGNYEQYF
TRBV5-1,CASSTDGVDGYTF
TRBV10-3,CAISGEGVMEGYTF
TRBV19,CASSIWKNIQYF
TRBV25-1,CASRGDTQYF
TRBV28,CASSSPRGSNTEAFF
TRBV5-1,CASSLDWGADPYEQFF
TRBV5-1,CASSAEGNEKLFF
TRBV11-3,CASSLAGLSTDTQYF
TRBV10-3,CASRLNTEAFF
TRBV19,CASSIGQTPGLYGYTF
TRBV2,CASLRQGSPLNEAFF
TRBV5-1,CASSLGGGAEETQYF
TRBV7-9,CASILAGGSGELFF
TRBV21-1,CASSTPPGQGRWGGYGYTF
TRBV18,CASSPVLTGELFF
TRBV5-6,CASRSGRMISPLHF
TRBV7-8,CASSLGRVGQPQHF
TRBV11-1,CASSYLAGAYNEQFF
TRBV20-1,CSGEQGNTIYF
TRBV19,CASAHGINYGYTF
TRBV5-4,CASSPRSAGGNNEQFF
TRBV5-3,CARSLEEMDRKETQYF
TRBV7-9,CASSFSQSTDTQYF
TRBV7-8,CASSFDFGRSYEQYF
TRBV18,CASSPLSGTQYF
TRBV19,CASSIGWDRMNTEAFF
TRBV10-3,CAISEDSPGEKLFF
TRBV6-5,CASSYLGYGYTF
TRBV5-4,CASSPGSPEQYF
TRBV27,CASGQQGAAGYTF
TRBV6-5,CASRRDRGGNQPQHF
TRBV27,CASTRTDLTAGNTIYF
TRBV18,CASSPEARGPISYEQYF
TRBV6-5,CASSYSYVSDTQYF
TRBV9,CASSPERRQGSTEAFF
TRBV18,CASSPGTGGVGTQYF
TRBV27,CASSLYGAGNTEAFF
TRBV2,CASSVPSGPGETQYF
TRBV2,CASSAGQTHSPLHF
TRBV5-4,CASSMDRGYGYTF
TRBV5-1,CASSPGQGLNTEAFF
TRBV7-9,CASSRGGRGGKETQYF
TRBV18,CASSPNLQETQYF
TRBV2,CAITVGATNEKLFF
TRBV7-2,CASSSTAGTGSNEQYF
TRBV18,CASSPGQGAYEQYF
TRBV7-8,CASSFRTSGSRDTQYF
TRBV7-2,CASSLEGQTYNEQFF
TRBV7-9,CASSLDPPPGEQFF
TRBV30,CAWSRLTGHSGELFF